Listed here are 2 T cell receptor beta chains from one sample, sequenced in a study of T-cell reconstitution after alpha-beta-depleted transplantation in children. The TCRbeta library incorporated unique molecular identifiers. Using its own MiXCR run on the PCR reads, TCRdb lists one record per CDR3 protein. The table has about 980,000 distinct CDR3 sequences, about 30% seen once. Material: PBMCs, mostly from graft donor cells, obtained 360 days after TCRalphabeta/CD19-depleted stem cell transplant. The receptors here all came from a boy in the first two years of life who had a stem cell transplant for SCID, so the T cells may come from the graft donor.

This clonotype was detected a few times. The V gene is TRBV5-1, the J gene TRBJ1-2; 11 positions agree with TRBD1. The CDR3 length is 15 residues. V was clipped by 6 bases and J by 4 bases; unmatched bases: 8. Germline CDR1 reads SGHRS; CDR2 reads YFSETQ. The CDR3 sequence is CASTRDRGISYGYTF. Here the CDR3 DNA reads TGCGCCAGCACCCGGGACAGGGGGATTTCCTATGGCTACACCTTC.

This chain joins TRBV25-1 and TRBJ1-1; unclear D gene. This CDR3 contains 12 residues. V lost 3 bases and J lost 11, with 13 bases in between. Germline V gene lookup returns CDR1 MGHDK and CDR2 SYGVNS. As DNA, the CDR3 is TGTGCCAGCAGTGACAGGACCCTCGGGGCTTTCTTT. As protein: CASSDRTLGAFF.